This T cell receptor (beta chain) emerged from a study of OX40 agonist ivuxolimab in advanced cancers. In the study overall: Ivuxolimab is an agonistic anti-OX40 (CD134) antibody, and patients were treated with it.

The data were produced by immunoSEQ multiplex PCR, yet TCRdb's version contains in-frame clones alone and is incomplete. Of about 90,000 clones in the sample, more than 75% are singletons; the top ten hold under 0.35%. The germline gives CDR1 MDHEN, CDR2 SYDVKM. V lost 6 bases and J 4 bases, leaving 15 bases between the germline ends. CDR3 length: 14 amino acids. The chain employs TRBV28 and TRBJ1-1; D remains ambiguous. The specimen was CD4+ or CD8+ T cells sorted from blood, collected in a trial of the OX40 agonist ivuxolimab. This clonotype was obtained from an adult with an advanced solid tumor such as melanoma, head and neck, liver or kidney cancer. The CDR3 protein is CASSLLTRTTEAFF. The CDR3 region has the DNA TGTGCCAGCAGCCTCCTCACTCGGACCACTGAAGCTTTCTTT.